The 29 T cell receptor beta chains below all came from one sample that was sequenced in a study of T cells in Graves' hyperthyroidism and ophthalmopathy. TCR beta CDR3 regions were amplified from RNA transcripts. In the first-round RT-PCR of the TCR CDR3, the HTBI primer set was used. TCRdb fed the multiplex PCR reads into MiXCR, producing one record per CDR3 protein. Seen here are 600,000 or so distinct CDR3 sequences, 14% observed once, and the top ten hold about 6.6%. Sequenced: blood. The receptor source for this set is a woman aged 18-35 years with Graves' ophthalmopathy.

The chain has TRBV15 and TRBJ2-1; unclear D gene. The CDR3 extends over 14 amino acids. V lost 0 bases and J lost 6, with 9 bases in between. Germline V lookup: CDR1 LNHNV, CDR2 YYDKDF (reference sequence). This CDR3 reads CATSRDVPRNEQFF. The CDR3 bases are TGTGCCACCAGCAGAGATGTTCCCCGCAATGAGCAGTTCTTC.

J is TRBJ2-3 and V is TRBV25-1; TRBD2 matches 9 bases. CDR3 length: 14 amino acids. Trimming took 6 bases from V and 1 from J; bases not matched to a gene: 2. Germline-derived CDR1 and CDR2 are MGHDK and SYGVNS. CDR3 sequence: CASRTSGGTDTQYF. The CDR3 nucleotides read TGTGCCAGCAGGACTAGCGGAGGCACAGATACGCAGTATTTT.

This chain links TRBV10-1 with TRBJ2-7, with 13 bases identical to TRBD2. Per germline, CDR1 WNHNN and CDR2 SYGVQD (reference sequence). The CDR3 is made up of 18 amino acids. Germline trimming cut 3 bases from V and 1 base from J; bases unmatched to any gene: 9. Here the CDR3 reads CASSDLRTSGRGSYEQYF. CDR3 bases: TGCGCCAGCAGTGATTTACGGACTAGCGGGAGAGGATCCTACGAGCAGTACTTC.

The table lists this clonotype with many counts. Compared with germline, one end of the junction differs, possibly owing to a read error. The chain employs TRBV12-3 or TRBV12-4 and TRBJ2-1, with 11 bases identical to TRBD2. This CDR3 spans 20 amino acids. This CDR3 reads CASSLGGAASGRSSYNEQFF. DNA for the CDR3: TGTGCCAGCAGCTTAGGGGGGGCGGCTAGCGGGAGGAGCTCCTACAATGAGCAGTTCTTC.

This clonotype was seen many times. This rearrangement joins TRBV11-2 to TRBJ2-1, with D perhaps matching TRBD2 (6 bases). V lost 4 bases and J 6 bases, leaving 16 bases between the germline ends. The CDR3 covers 15 residues. The germline V gene has CDR1 SGHAT and CDR2 FQNNGV. DNA for the CDR3: TGTGCCAGCAGCTGGGGACTGGGGATGGGCAATGAGCAGTTCTTC. Translation: CASSWGLGMGNEQFF. Full variable domain (remainder filled in from reference TRBV11-2 and TRBJ2-1): EAGVAQSPRYKIIEKRQSVAFWCNPISGHATLYWYQQILGQGPKLLIQFQNNGVVDDSQLPKDRFSAERLKGVDSTLKIQPAKLEDSAVYLCASSWGLGMGNEQFFGPGTRLTVL.

The table lists this clonotype with many counts. This chain links TRBV28 with TRBJ1-6; a weak D match, TRBD1 (5 bases). The CDR3 consists of 15 residues. Germline CDR1 and CDR2: MDHEN and SYDVKM. V was trimmed by 9 bases and J by 5 bases, leaving 17 bases between them. In DNA, the CDR3 is TGTGCCAGTGGATGGGGGACGGTGCATAATTCACCCCTCCACTTT. Encoded protein: CASGWGTVHNSPLHF.

This clonotype was seen more than once but under ten times. V gene TRBV4-1 combines with J gene TRBJ2-4; D is ambiguous. The CDR3 runs to 15 residues. V dropped 1 base and J dropped 4 bases, with 11 bases sitting between them. The V gene's germline CDR1 is MGHRA and CDR2 YSYEKL. This CDR3 is CASSQVDDRKNIQYF. DNA of the CDR3: TGCGCCAGCAGCCAAGTGGACGACCGAAAAAACATTCAGTACTTC.

The table lists this clonotype with a few counts. The rearrangement joins TRBV25-1 to TRBJ2-3; the match to TRBD1 covers 9 bases. CDR3 length: 14 residues. Germline-derived CDR1 and CDR2 are MGHDK and SYGVNS. The J segment lost 5 bases and the V segment lost 4 bases, leaving 4 bases of the junction unmatched. In DNA, the CDR3 is TGTGCCAGCAGTGTTGGACAGGGGCTAGATACGCAGTATTTT. Translation gives CASSVGQGLDTQYF.

This clonotype has ten or more counts. The chain is built from TRBV28 and TRBJ2-2; the match to TRBD2 covers 7 bases. V shed 3 bases and J 4 bases; nucleotides not matched to a gene: 5. Germline V CDR1 and CDR2: MDHEN, SYDVKM. This CDR3 has 15 amino acids. This CDR3 reads CASSLLGGSTGELFF. The CDR3 nucleotides read TGTGCCAGCAGTTTGTTAGGCGGGAGCACCGGGGAGCTGTTTTTT.

This clonotype was observed at least ten times. The chain carries TRBV6-1 and TRBJ1-1; possible D gene TRBD1, 5 bases. V lost 5 bases and J 3 bases, leaving 13 bases between the germline ends. CDR1 is MNHNS and CDR2 is SASEGT in the germline V gene. The CDR3 length is 14 residues. This chain's CDR3 is CASSYYGTDTEAFF. The CDR3 DNA reads as TGTGCCAGCAGTTATTACGGGACGGACACTGAAGCTTTCTTT.

This clonotype was found many times. The chain has TRBV6-2 or TRBV6-3 and TRBJ2-1; a possible D gene is TRBD1 (5 bases). The V gene lost 2 bases and the J gene lost 0 bases, with 5 bases spanning the gap. From germline, CDR1 is MNHEY and CDR2 SVGEGT. This CDR3 spans 14 amino acids. In nucleotides, the CDR3 is TGTGCCAGCAGTTACAGGGGCTCCTACAATGAGCAGTTCTTC. The encoded protein is CASSYRGSYNEQFF.

This clonotype turned up a few times. The rearrangement joins TRBV20-1 to TRBJ1-3, with D uncertain. CDR3 size: 15 residues. Germline V lookup: CDR1 DFQATT, CDR2 SNEGSKA (reference sequence). The V end was cut by 0 bases, the J end by 4 bases, with 13 bases between. Here the CDR3 DNA reads TGCAGTGCTAGAGATGGCTATCGAACCGGAAACACCATATATTTT. Amino acid sequence: CSARDGYRTGNTIYF.

This clonotype was recorded a few times. For the CDR3, the DNA is TGCGCCAGCAGCCAAGAAGGGCGGGCAGGCGTGAGGGAGCAGTACTTC. It specifies CASSQEGRAGVREQYF. This chain links TRBV4-1 with TRBJ2-7; D possibly corresponds to TRBD2 (5 bases). Germline loops: CDR1 MGHRA, CDR2 YSYEKL. V dropped 0 bases and J dropped 7 bases, with 19 bases sitting between them. CDR3 length: 16 amino acids.

A word on this clonotype: Germline and junction disagree at one end, which may indicate a read error. CDR3: CVSRGRRLAGATQYEQYF. Written as DNA, the CDR3 is TGTGTCAGCAGGGGGAGGAGACTAGCGGGAGCCACCCAATACGAGCAGTACTTC. The V gene is TRBV2, the J gene TRBJ2-7; 12 positions match TRBD2. CDR1 is SNHLY and CDR2 is FYNNEI in the germline V gene. The length of the CDR3 is 18 residues.

This clonotype was picked up many times. The rearrangement links TRBV30 to TRBJ1-1; D is unresolved. Trimming cost V 3 bases and J 0 bases, with 17 bases left between them. The germline V gene encodes CDR1 GTSNPN and CDR2 SVGIG (reference sequence). The length of the CDR3 is 16 residues. The CDR3 nucleotides read TGTGCCTGGAGAGTCAATAGGCAGTCAATGAACACTGAAGCTTTCTTT. Translation: CAWRVNRQSMNTEAFF.

This clonotype showed up just a few times. The chain employs TRBV15 and TRBJ2-2; D may be TRBD1 (6 bases). V shed 7 bases and J shed 4 bases, with 13 bases lying between them. The CDR3 is 14 amino acids. The germline V gene encodes CDR1 LNHNV and CDR2 YYDKDF (reference sequence). CDR3 protein: CATTPGHFTGELFF. The DNA for the CDR3 is TGTGCCACCACCCCGGGACACTTCACCGGGGAGCTGTTTTTT. The full variable domain, rest sourced from reference TRBV15 and TRBJ2-2, is DAMVIQNPRYQVTQFGKPVTLSCSQTLNHNVMYWYQQKSSQAPKLLFHYYDKDFNNEADTPDNFQSRRPNTSFCFLDIRSPGLGDTAMYLCATTPGHFTGELFFGEGSRLTVL.

In this sample, this clonotype turned up many times. With a much larger clone just one base away, this may be a read error. The chain combines TRBV2 with TRBJ2-1; 8 bases are a match to TRBD2. The V gene's germline CDR1 is SNHLY and CDR2 FYNNEI. The V segment lost 11 bases and the J segment 0 bases; nucleotides outside the gene matches: 6. This CDR3 spans 14 amino acids. The CDR3: CAGKSGSSYNEQFF. CDR3 coding DNA: TGTGCCGGCAAGAGCGGGAGCTCCTACAATGAGCAGTTCTTC.

The chain uses TRBV5-4 and TRBJ2-3, with TRBD2 matching 7 bases. V gave up 2 bases and J gave up 8 bases; unmatched junction bases: 11. The CDR3 is made up of 15 amino acids. Germline V lookup: CDR1 SGHNT, CDR2 YYREEE (reference sequence). The CDR3 bases are TGTGCCAGCAGCTTTGGGCCCGGACTAGAAGGTACGCAGTATTTT. Its protein product is CASSFGPGLEGTQYF. Filled out from reference TRBV5-4 and TRBJ2-3, the complete variable domain reads ETGVTQSPTHLIKTRGQQVTLRCSSQSGHNTVSWYQQALGQGPQFIFQYYREEENGRGNFPPRFSGLQFPNYSSELNVNALELDDSALYLCASSFGPGLEGTQYFGPGTRLTVL.

CDR3 in DNA: TGTGCCAGCAGAGGGACAGGTGTCTGGGAGCAGTACTTC. Residues: CASRGTGVWEQYF. This chain joins TRBV12-3 or TRBV12-4 and TRBJ2-7; 8 bases are a match to TRBD1. The CDR3 loop spans 13 amino acids. V shed 6 bases, J shed 7 bases, and the junction held 8 bases outside the gene matches.

This clonotype was picked up a small number of times. This rearrangement joins TRBV5-6 to TRBJ2-1; 9 bases map to TRBD1. This CDR3 is built from 18 residues. The V segment lost 0 bases and the J segment 5 bases; nucleotides outside the gene matches: 12. Per the germline V gene, CDR1 is SGHDT and CDR2 is YYEEEE. The CDR3, as DNA: TGTGCCAGCAGCTTGGCCGTGTTTGACAGGGGGGGGGACAATGAGCAGTTCTTC. It codes for CASSLAVFDRGGDNEQFF.

The chain recombines TRBV11-2 with TRBJ2-1; the match to TRBD2 covers 7 bases. CDR3 size: 19 residues. Germline CDR1 and CDR2: SGHAT and FQNNGV. J lost 6 bases, V lost 2 bases, and 19 bases had no gene match. The chain's CDR3 is CASSLPTGTKLTGFNEQFF. CDR3 nucleotide sequence: TGTGCCAGCAGCTTACCAACCGGGACTAAATTGACGGGTTTCAATGAGCAGTTCTTC.

The J gene is TRBJ2-5, the V gene TRBV6-1; no clear D. Per the germline V gene, CDR1 is MNHNS and CDR2 is SASEGT. V was shortened by 7 bases and J by 5 bases, with 17 bases between the two germline ends. The CDR3 is 14 amino acids. The CDR3 is CASISPGVMETQYF. CDR3 in DNA: TGTGCCAGCATCTCCCCTGGGGTAATGGAGACCCAGTACTTC.

This clonotype appeared a single time. This chain uses TRBV6-1 with TRBJ2-7; D assignment may be TRBD1 or TRBD2 (5 bases each). Trimming left V 6 bases short and J 1 base short, with 16 bases between. The germline V gene encodes CDR1 MNHNS and CDR2 SASEGT. The CDR3 runs to 15 residues. The chain's CDR3 is CASSPDRDPSYEQYF. The CDR3 DNA is TGTGCCAGCAGCCCCGACCGGGACCCTTCCTACGAGCAGTACTTC.

This clonotype was counted at least ten times. V and J are TRBV27 and TRBJ1-1, with D unclear. CDR3 length equals 12 residues. Germline V CDR1 and CDR2: MNHEY, SMNVEV (reference sequence). Trimming pared 6 bases from V and 1 base from J, leaving 6 bases between. The chain's CDR3 is CASSFGNTEAFF. The CDR3 bases are TGTGCCAGCAGCTTTGGGAACACTGAAGCTTTCTTT.

This clonotype was found many times. This chain links TRBV20-1 with TRBJ1-6, with 7 bases matching TRBD1. J gave up 9 bases and V 6 bases, and 17 bases lay outside the gene matches. The CDR3 is 16 amino acids. Germline lookup yields CDR1 DFQATT and CDR2 SNEGSKA (reference sequence). CDR3 amino acids: CSASTAAGGRVSPLHF. CDR3 bases: TGCAGTGCCTCGACTGCAGCAGGGGGTAGGGTTTCACCCCTCCACTTT.

The sample holds a few counts of this clonotype. The chain combines TRBV6-1 with TRBJ1-6; D perhaps matches TRBD1 (5 bases). Trimming removed 5 bases at V and 4 bases at J, with 15 bases between. The CDR3 totals 16 residues. Germline V gene sequence: CDR1 MNHNS, CDR2 SASEGT. The CDR3 here is CASSQIFQGYNSPLHF. The CDR3 region has the DNA TGTGCCAGCAGTCAAATATTCCAGGGTTATAATTCACCCCTCCACTTT.

This clonotype was seen ten or more times. The J gene is TRBJ1-2, the V gene TRBV20-1; D remains ambiguous. The V end lost 0 bases, the J end lost 2 bases, and 7 bases lay between the germline ends. The CDR3 spans 13 residues. In germline, CDR1 is DFQATT, CDR2 SNEGSKA (reference sequence). CDR3 protein: CSARDGRNYGYTF. CDR3 coding DNA: TGCAGTGCTAGAGACGGGCGGAACTATGGCTACACCTTC.

The sample holds many counts of this clonotype. The rearrangement uses TRBV30 and TRBJ2-2; D is uncertain. The germline V gene has CDR1 GTSNPN and CDR2 SVGIG (reference sequence). This CDR3 comprises 13 residues. Trimming removed 7 bases from V and 8 bases from J, with 17 bases in between. CDR3 DNA sequence: TGTGCCTCCACGGTCCGTCGGTCGGGGGAGCTGTTTTTT. It specifies CASTVRRSGELFF.

The chain carries TRBV29-1 and TRBJ2-1, with 15 bases lining up with TRBD2. This CDR3 region has 17 residues. Germline CDR1 is SQVTM and CDR2 is ANQGSEA. With V trimmed by 3 bases and J by 2 bases, 5 bases remained unmatched. This CDR3 is CSVEEGLAGGPYNEQFF. The CDR3 DNA reads as TGCAGCGTTGAGGAGGGACTAGCGGGAGGCCCCTACAATGAGCAGTTCTTC.